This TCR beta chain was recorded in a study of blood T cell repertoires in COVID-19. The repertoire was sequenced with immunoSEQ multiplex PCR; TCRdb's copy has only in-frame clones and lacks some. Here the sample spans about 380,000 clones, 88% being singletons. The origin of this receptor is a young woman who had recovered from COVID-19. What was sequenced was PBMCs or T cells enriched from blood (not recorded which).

CDR3 protein: CASSPPLDRRDNEQFF. For the CDR3, the DNA is TGTGCCAGCTCACCACCTCTGGACAGGCGGGACAATGAGCAGTTCTTC. The rearrangement uses TRBV18 and TRBJ2-1, with 7 nucleotides matching TRBD1. The length of the CDR3 is 16 residues. Losses at the gene ends were 0 bases for V and 5 bases for J; bases not matched to a gene: 7. The germline V gene encodes CDR1 KGHSH and CDR2 LQKENI.